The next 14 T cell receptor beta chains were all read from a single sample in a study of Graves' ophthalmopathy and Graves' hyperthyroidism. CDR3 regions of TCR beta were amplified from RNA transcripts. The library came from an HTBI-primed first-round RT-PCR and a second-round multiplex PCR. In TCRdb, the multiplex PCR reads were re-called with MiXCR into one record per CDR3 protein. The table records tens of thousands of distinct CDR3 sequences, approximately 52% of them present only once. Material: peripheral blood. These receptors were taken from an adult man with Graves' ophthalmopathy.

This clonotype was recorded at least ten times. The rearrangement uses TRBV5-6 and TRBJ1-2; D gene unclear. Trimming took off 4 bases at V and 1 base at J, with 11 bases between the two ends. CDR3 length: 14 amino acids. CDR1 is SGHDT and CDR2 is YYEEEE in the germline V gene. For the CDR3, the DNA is TGTGCCAGCAGCCGAGCCCCCTATAACTATGGCTACACCTTC. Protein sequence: CASSRAPYNYGYTF. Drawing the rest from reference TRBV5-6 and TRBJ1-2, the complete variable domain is DAGVTQSPTHLIKTRGQQVTLRCSPKSGHDTVSWYQQALGQGPQFIFQYYEEEERQRGNFPDRFSGHQFPNYSSELNVNALLLGDSALYLCASSRAPYNYGYTFGSGTRLTVV.

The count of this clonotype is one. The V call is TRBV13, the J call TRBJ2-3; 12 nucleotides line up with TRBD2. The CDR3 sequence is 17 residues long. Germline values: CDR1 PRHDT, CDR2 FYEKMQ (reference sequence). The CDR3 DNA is TGTGCTAGAGTGTATAGGACTAGCGGGACTAGCACAGATACGCAGTATTTT. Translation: CARVYRTSGTSTDTQYF.

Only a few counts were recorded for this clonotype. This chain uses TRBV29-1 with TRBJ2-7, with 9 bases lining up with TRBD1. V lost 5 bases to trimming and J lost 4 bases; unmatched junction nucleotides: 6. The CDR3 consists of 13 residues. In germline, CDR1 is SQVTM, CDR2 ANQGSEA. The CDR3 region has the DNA TGCAGCGTTACCGACAGGGGGGGATACGAGCAGTACTTC. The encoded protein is CSVTDRGGYEQYF.

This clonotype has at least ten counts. The CDR3 sequence: CASARDLGPYYEQYF. The DNA of the CDR3 is TGTGCTAGTGCCAGAGACCTAGGACCTTACTACGAGCAGTACTTC. The J gene is TRBJ2-7, the V gene TRBV12-5; D remains unclear. CDR1 and CDR2 (germline): LGHNT, FRNRAP. V was pared by 7 bases and J by 3 bases, with 19 bases between. The CDR3 is 15 amino acids.

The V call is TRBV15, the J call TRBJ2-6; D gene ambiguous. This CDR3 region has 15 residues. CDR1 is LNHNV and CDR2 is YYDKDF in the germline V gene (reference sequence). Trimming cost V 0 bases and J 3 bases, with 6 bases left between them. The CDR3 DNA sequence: TGTGCCACCAGCAGAGATCTGGGTGGGGCCAACGTCCTGACTTTC. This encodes CATSRDLGGANVLTF.

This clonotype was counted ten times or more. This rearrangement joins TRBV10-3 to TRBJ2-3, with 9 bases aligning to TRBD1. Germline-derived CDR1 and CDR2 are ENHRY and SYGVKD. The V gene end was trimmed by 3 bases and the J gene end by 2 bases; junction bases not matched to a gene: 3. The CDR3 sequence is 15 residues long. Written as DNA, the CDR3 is TGTGCCATCAGTGAAAGGACAGGGGACACAGATACGCAGTATTTT. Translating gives CAISERTGDTDTQYF.

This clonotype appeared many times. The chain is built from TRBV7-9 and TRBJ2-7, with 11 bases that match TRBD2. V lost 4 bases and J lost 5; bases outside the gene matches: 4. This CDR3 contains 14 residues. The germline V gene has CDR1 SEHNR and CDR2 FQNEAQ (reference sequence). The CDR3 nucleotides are TGTGCCAGCAGCTCTACTAGCGGGGGAGACGAGCAGTACGTC. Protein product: CASSSTSGGDEQYV.

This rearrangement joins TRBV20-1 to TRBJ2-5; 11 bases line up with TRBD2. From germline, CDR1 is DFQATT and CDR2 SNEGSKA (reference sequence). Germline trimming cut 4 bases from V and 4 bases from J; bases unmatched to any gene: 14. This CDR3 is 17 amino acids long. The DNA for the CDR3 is TGCAGTGCTAACTCCGGGACTAGCGGTTCGGGGAGAGAGACCCAGTACTTC. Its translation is CSANSGTSGSGRETQYF.

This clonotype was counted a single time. CDR3 sequence reads: CASRTREYEQYF. The CDR3 DNA sequence: TGTGCCAGCAGGACCAGGGAATACGAGCAGTACTTC. J is TRBJ2-7 and V is TRBV6-5; D might be TRBD1 (5 bases). Germline CDR1 is MNHEY and CDR2 is SVGAGI. The CDR3 runs to 12 residues. Trimming left V 6 bases short and J 4 bases short, with 10 bases between.

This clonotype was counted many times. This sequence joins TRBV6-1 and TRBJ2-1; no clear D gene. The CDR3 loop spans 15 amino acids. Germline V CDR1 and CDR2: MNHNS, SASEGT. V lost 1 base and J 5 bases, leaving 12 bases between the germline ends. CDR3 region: CASSEGRTVNNEQFF. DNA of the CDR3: TGTGCCAGCAGTGAAGGCCGAACGGTGAACAATGAGCAGTTCTTC.

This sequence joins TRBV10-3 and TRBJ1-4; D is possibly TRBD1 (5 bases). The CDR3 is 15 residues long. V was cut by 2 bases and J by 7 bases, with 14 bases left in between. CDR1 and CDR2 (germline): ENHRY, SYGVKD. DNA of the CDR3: TGTGCCATCAGTGAGACCGGGGGGGGGTCTGAAAAACTGTTTTTT. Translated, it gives CAISETGGGSEKLFF.

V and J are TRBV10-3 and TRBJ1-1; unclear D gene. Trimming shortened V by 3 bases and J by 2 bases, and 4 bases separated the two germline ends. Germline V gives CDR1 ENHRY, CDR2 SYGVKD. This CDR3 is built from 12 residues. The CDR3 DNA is TGTGCCATCAGTGATTCCAACACTGAAGCTTTCTTT. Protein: CAISDSNTEAFF.

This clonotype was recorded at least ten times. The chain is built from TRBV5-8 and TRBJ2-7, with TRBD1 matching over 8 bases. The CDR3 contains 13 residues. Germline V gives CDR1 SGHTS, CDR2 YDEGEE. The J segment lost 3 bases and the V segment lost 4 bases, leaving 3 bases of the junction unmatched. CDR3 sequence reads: CASSPGQVYEQYF. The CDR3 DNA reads TGTGCCAGCAGCCCGGGACAGGTCTACGAGCAGTACTTC.

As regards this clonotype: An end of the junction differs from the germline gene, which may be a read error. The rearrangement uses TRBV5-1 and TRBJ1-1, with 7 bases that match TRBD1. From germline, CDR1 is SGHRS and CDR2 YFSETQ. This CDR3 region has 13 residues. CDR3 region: CASSFQGGTEAFF. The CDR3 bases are TGTGCCAGCAGCTTCCAGGGGGGTACTGAAGCTTTCTTT.